The 7 T cell receptor beta chains below were found in one sample sequenced in a study of regulatory T cells in long-lasting Graves disease. The TCR beta library used iRepertoire HTBI primers with Arm-PCR amplification of CDR3. TCRdb passed the multiplex PCR reads through MiXCR, listing each CDR3 protein once. The table lists roughly 420,000 distinct CDR3 sequences, 15% to 18% of them singletons. Specified time point: newly diagnosed GD, antithyroid drugs for less than 3 months. The authors made the TCR library using RNA they extracted from PBMCs. This specimen consisted of peripheral blood mononuclear cells (PBMCs), obtained at new diagnosis, from a patient treated with antithyroid drugs. Every receptor here comes from a female donor with Graves disease.

This clonotype appeared many times. CDR3 region: CATSDLVRDTQYF. For the CDR3, the DNA is TGTGCCACCAGTGATTTAGTTCGAGATACGCAGTATTTT. The V and J genes are TRBV24-1 and TRBJ2-3; D unclear. V was clipped by 1 base and J by 5 bases, with 6 bases between them. The CDR3 length is 13 residues. Germline V lookup: CDR1 KGHDR, CDR2 SFDVKD.

The rearrangement joins TRBV6-1 to TRBJ1-1; a possible D gene is TRBD1 (6 bases). The CDR3 spans 13 residues. Trimming cost V 6 bases and J 3 bases, with 11 bases left between them. Germline assignment: CDR1 MNHNS and CDR2 SASEGT. DNA of the CDR3: TGTGCCAGCAGCCAACCAGGGGACACTGAAGCTTTCTTT. Translating it yields CASSQPGDTEAFF.

At least ten counts were recorded for this clonotype. The gene calls are TRBV7-3 and TRBJ2-3, with D perhaps matching TRBD2 (5 bases). Germline V gene lookup returns CDR1 SGHTA and CDR2 FQGTGA. CDR3 length: 15 residues. The ends were cut back, 5 bases at V and 5 bases at J, with 17 bases in the middle. CDR3 bases: TGTGCCAGCAGCCCCAGCGGACCGGCAGGAGATACGCAGTATTTT. Protein sequence: CASSPSGPAGDTQYF.

The chain couples TRBV12-3 or TRBV12-4 to TRBJ1-2, with D uncertain. The V gene lost 5 bases and the J gene lost 4 bases, with 8 bases spanning the gap. This CDR3 comprises 12 residues. CDR3 sequence (DNA): TGTGCCAGCAGTCCACTTACCTATGGCTACACCTTC. It is translated as CASSPLTYGYTF.

This clonotype occurred many times. The chain carries TRBV5-1 and TRBJ2-5; possibly TRBD2 for D (6 bases). Germline lookup yields CDR1 SGHRS and CDR2 YFSETQ. The ends were cut back, 7 bases at V and 4 bases at J, with 23 bases in the middle. This CDR3 spans 16 amino acids. CDR3: CASQEVEGKDGETQYF. CDR3 bases: TGCGCCAGCCAGGAGGTGGAGGGAAAGGATGGAGAGACCCAGTACTTC. Using reference TRBV5-1 and TRBJ2-5 for the parts outside the CDR3, the full variable domain is KAGVTQTPRYLIKTRGQQVTLSCSPISGHRSVSWYQQTPGQGLQFLFEYFSETQRNKGNFPGRFSGRQFSNSRSEMNVSTLELGDSALYLCASQEVEGKDGETQYFGPGTRLLVL.

This clonotype was observed many times. The J gene is TRBJ2-3, the V gene TRBV27; 9 bases align to TRBD2. Germline V CDR1 and CDR2: MNHEY, SMNVEV (reference sequence). Trimming removed 10 bases from V and 4 bases from J; junction bases left unmatched: 12. The CDR3 sequence is 15 residues long. The chain's CDR3 is CATGGASGTADTQYF. The CDR3 DNA is TGTGCCACCGGGGGGGCTAGCGGGACGGCAGATACGCAGTATTTT.

The sample holds many counts of this clonotype. The rearrangement links TRBV15 to TRBJ1-6; D ambiguous. CDR1 is LNHNV and CDR2 is YYDKDF in the germline V gene (reference sequence). The CDR3 has 13 amino acids. Between the trimmed V and J ends, which lost 0 bases and 10 bases, there was a span of 7 bases. CDR3 in amino acids: CATSRELRSPLHF. Here the CDR3 DNA reads TGTGCCACCAGCAGAGAATTGAGATCACCCCTCCACTTT.